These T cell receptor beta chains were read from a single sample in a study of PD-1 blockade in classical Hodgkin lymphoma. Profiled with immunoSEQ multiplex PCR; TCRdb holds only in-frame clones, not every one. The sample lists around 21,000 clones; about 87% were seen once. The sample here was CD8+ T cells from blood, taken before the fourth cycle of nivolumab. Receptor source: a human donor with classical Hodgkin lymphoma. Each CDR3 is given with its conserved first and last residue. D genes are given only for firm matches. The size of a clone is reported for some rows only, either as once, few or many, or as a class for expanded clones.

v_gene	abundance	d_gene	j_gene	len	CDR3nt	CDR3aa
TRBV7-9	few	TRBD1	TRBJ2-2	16	TGTGCCAGCAGCCTAGACAGGGCTAGTGGGACCGGGGAGCTGTTTTTT	CASSLDRASGTGELFF
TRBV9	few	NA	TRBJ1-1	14	TGTGCCAGCAGCCCGCAGAGGGGGACGAATGAAGCTTTCTTT	CASSPQRGTNEAFF
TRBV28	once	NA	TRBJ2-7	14	TGTGCCAGCAGTTCTAGTGTCTCCTCCTACGAGCAGTACTTC	CASSSSVSSYEQYF
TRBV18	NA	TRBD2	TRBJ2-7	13	TGTGCCAGCTCACCACGGACTAGCTACGAGCAGTACTTC	CASSPRTSYEQYF
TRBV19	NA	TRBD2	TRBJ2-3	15	TGTGCCAGTAGTACACTAGCGGGAGTCACAGATACGCAGTATTTT	CASSTLAGVTDTQYF
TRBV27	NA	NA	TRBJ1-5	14	TGTGCCAGCAGTCACAGGGACAGCAATCAGCCCCAGCATTTT	CASSHRDSNQPQHF
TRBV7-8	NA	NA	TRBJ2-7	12	TGTGCCAGCAGCTTTGGGACCTTCCGAGGGTACTTC	CASSFGTFRGYF
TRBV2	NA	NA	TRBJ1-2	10	TGTGCCAGCATGAGCTATGGCTACACCTTC	CASMSYGYTF
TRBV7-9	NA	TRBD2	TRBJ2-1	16	TGTGCCAGCAGTCCTACGACTAGCGGGACCTTTACTGAGCAGTTCTTC	CASSPTTSGTFTEQFF
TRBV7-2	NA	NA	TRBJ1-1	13	TGTGCCAGCAGCGCCCACAGGAACACTGAAGCTTTCTTT	CASSAHRNTEAFF
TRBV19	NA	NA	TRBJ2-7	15	TGTGCCAGTAGTATAGTAGCGGACGGGTACTACGAGCAGTACTTC	CASSIVADGYYEQYF
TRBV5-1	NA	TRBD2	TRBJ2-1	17	TGCGCCAGCAGCTTGGGGACCCCAAGACTAGCGGGAGATGAGCAGTTCTTC	CASSLGTPRLAGDEQFF
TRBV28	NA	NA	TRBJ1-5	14	TGTGCCAGCAGTTTACCGCAACATAATCAGCCCCAGCATTTT	CASSLPQHNQPQHF
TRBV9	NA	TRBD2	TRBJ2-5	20	TGTGCCAGCAGCGTAGAGGCATCACCGGGACCGGGGGGTCAGTCAGAGACCCAGTACTTC	CASSVEASPGPGGQSETQYF
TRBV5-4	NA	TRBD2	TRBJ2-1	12	TGTGCCAGCAGCTGGAGCGGGACTCCTCTGTTCTTC	CASSWSGTPLFF
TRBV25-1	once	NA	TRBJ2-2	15	TGTGCCAGCAGGGAGTTTGGCAGGTACACCGGGGAGCTGTTTTTT	CASREFGRYTGELFF
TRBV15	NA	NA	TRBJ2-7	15	TGTGCCACCAGCAGAGTCCGGGACGGACCCTACGAGCAGTACTTC	CATSRVRDGPYEQYF
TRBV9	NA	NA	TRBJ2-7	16	TGTGCCAGCAGCGTAGCAGACGAGGGTTTCCCCTACGAGCAGTACTTC	CASSVADEGFPYEQYF
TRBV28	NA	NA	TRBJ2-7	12	TGTGCCAGCAGTTTCCCCGCCTACGAGCAGTACTTC	CASSFPAYEQYF
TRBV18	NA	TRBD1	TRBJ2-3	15	TGTGCCAGCTCACTGACAGGGGGCTTATCGGATACGCAGTATTTT	CASSLTGGLSDTQYF
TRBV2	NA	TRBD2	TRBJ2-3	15	TGTGCCGGAAGGTCGAGCGGGAGTGGCTCAGATACGCAGTATTTT	CAGRSSGSGSDTQYF
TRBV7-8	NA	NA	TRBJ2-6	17	TGTGCCAGCAGCTTAGCGCGTTTGGGCCCAGGGGCCAACGTCCTGACTTTC	CASSLARLGPGANVLTF
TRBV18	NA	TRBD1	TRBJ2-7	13	TGTGCCAGCTCACGACAGGGTGGGAACGAGCAGTACTTC	CASSRQGGNEQYF
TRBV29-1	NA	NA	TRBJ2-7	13	TGCAGCGTCACGAGCCCGCTCTCCTACGAGCAGTACTTC	CSVTSPLSYEQYF
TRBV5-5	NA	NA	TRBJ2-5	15	TGTGCCAGCAGCTCGTTCGATTCAATCCAAGAGACCCAGTACTTC	CASSSFDSIQETQYF
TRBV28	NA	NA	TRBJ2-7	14	TGTGCCAGCAGCAGTAGGACTACCACCTACGAGCAGTACTTC	CASSSRTTTYEQYF
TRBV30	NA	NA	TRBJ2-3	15	TGTGCCTGGAGCGTAGGGGCGGACCGCACAGATACGCAGTATTTT	CAWSVGADRTDTQYF
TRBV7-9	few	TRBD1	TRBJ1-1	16	TGTGCCAGCAGGCCCGGACAGGGGGCGAGGGACACTGAAGCTTTCTTT	CASRPGQGARDTEAFF
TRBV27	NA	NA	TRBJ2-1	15	TGTGCCAGCAGTTTAGGGATTAGCTCCTACAATGAGCAGTTCTTC	CASSLGISSYNEQFF
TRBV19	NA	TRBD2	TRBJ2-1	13	TGCGCAAGTAGTGGACTAGCGATGAATGAGCAGTTCTTC	CASSGLAMNEQFF
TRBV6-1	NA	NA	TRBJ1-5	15	TGTGCCAGCATTTCAGGGGCGTTTAGCAATCAGCCCCAGCATTTT	CASISGAFSNQPQHF
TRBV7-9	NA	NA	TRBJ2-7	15	TGTGCCAGCAGCCCCCGGACTACCGGATCCTACGAGCAGTACTTC	CASSPRTTGSYEQYF
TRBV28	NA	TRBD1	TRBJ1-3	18	TGTGCCAGCAGTTACGGCGCCAGGGGGACCAACTCTGGAAACACCATATATTTT	CASSYGARGTNSGNTIYF
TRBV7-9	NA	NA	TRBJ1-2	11	TGTGCCAGCAGCTCAGATTATGGCTACACCTTC	CASSSDYGYTF
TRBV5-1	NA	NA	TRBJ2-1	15	TGCGCCAGCAGCTTGGAATCCAGCTCCTACAATGAGCAGTTCTTC	CASSLESSSYNEQFF
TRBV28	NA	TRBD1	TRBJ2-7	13	TGTGCCAGCAGAGGGACAGCTGCCTACGAGCAGTACTTC	CASRGTAAYEQYF
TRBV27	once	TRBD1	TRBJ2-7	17	TGTGCCAGCAGTTTCGGGCGACCCGGGACAGGGGCCTACGAGCAGTACTTC	CASSFGRPGTGAYEQYF
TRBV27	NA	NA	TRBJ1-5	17	TGTGCCAGCAGCCCGTGGAGGGAGGGATTGAGCAATCAGCCCCAGCATTTT	CASSPWREGLSNQPQHF
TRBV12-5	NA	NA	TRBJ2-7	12	TGTGCTAGTGGTCCGCCGCCGTACGAGCAGTACTTC	CASGPPPYEQYF
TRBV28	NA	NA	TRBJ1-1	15	TGTGCCAGCAGTTTAGAGGTTTGGGGTGCCACTGAAGCTTTCTTT	CASSLEVWGATEAFF
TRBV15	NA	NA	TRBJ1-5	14	TGTGCCACCAGCAGCCGGGACAGCAATCAGCCCCAGCATTTT	CATSSRDSNQPQHF
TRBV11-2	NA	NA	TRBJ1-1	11	TGTGCCAGCACTTTCGCAACTGAAGCTTTCTTT	CASTFATEAFF
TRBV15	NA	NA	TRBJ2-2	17	TGTGCCACCAGCAGAGACGTAGGGCAGGGCTGGACCGGGGAGCTGTTTTTT	CATSRDVGQGWTGELFF
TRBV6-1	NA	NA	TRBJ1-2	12	TGTGCCAGCTCCGTGGAGGGTACCGGCTACACCTTC	CASSVEGTGYTF
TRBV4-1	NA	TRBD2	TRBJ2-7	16	TGCGCCAGCAGCCAAGAGCCTAGCGGGGCTAACTACGAGCAGTACTTC	CASSQEPSGANYEQYF
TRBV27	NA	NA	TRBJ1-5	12	TGTGCCAGCAGTTTCGGGAATCAGCCCCAGCATTTT	CASSFGNQPQHF
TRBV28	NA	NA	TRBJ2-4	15	TGTGCCAGCAGTTTCTCCGGTCTAGCCAAAAACATTCAGTACTTC	CASSFSGLAKNIQYF
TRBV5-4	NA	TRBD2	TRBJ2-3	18	TGTGCCAGCAGCTGGGGAACCGGGACTAGCGGGAAAACAGATACGCAGTATTTT	CASSWGTGTSGKTDTQYF
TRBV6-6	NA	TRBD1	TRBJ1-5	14	TGTGCCAGCAGCCCTCGGACAGGGGGTCTGCCCCAGCATTTT	CASSPRTGGLPQHF
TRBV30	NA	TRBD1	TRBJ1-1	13	TGTGCCTGGGGACAGGGGGTAGGCACTGAAGCTTTCTTT	CAWGQGVGTEAFF
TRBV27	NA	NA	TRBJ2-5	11	TGTGCCAGCAGTAACCTTCAGGCCCAGTACTTC	CASSNLQAQYF
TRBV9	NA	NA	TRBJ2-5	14	TGTGCCAGCAGCGTAGGGACGGGACAAGAGACCCAGTACTTC	CASSVGTGQETQYF